These T cell receptor beta chains were read from a single sample in a study of blood T cell repertoires in COVID-19. Generated by immunoSEQ multiplex PCR, the TCRdb table keeps only in-frame clones and is missing some. The repertoire includes over 130,000 clones, roughly 86% of them detected once, and 3% to 3.5% sits in the top ten. The sequenced sample was PBMCs or T cells enriched from blood (not recorded which). The source is a woman between 45 and 65 years old with acute COVID-19. Both conserved end residues are part of each CDR3. A D gene is named only where the DNA matches it firmly. Clone size is not always given. Where it is, it says once, few, many or a class for expanded clones.

j_call: TRBJ1-1
d_call: -
v_call: TRBV10-2
clone_size: once
cdr3_nt: TGCGCCAGCAGACAAGGAGGGAGCGTCACTGAAGCTTTCTTT
cdr3_aa: CASRQGGSVTEAFF

j_call: TRBJ1-1
d_call: TRBD1
v_call: TRBV28
clone_size: -
cdr3_nt: TGTGCCAGCAGTCCGAGGGACAGAACCCCTGAAGCTTTCTTT
cdr3_aa: CASSPRDRTPEAFF

j_call: TRBJ2-3
d_call: TRBD2
v_call: TRBV4-2
clone_size: -
cdr3_nt: TGTGCCAGCAGCCAGCGTGGGGGGGTCACAGATACGCAGTATTTT
cdr3_aa: CASSQRGGVTDTQYF

j_call: TRBJ2-1
d_call: TRBD2
v_call: TRBV2
clone_size: -
cdr3_nt: TGTGCCAGCAGTGAGTGGCCAGCGGGAGCCTCCAGGGAGCAGTTCTTC
cdr3_aa: CASSEWPAGASREQFF

j_call: TRBJ2-7
d_call: -
v_call: TRBV29-1
clone_size: -
cdr3_nt: TGCAGCGTTGTGGTTCAGGGTGATCCTTCCTACGAGCAGTACTTC
cdr3_aa: CSVVVQGDPSYEQYF

j_call: TRBJ2-3
d_call: -
v_call: TRBV9
clone_size: -
cdr3_nt: TGTGCCAGCAGCGCCCAAAGCACAGATACGCAGTATTTT
cdr3_aa: CASSAQSTDTQYF

j_call: TRBJ2-3
d_call: -
v_call: TRBV20-1
clone_size: -
cdr3_nt: TGCAGTGCTAGTTCCCGGTATGTCAGCACAGATACGCAGTATTTT
cdr3_aa: CSASSRYVSTDTQYF

j_call: TRBJ2-5
d_call: TRBD2
v_call: TRBV5-1
clone_size: -
cdr3_nt: TGCGCCAGCAGCTGGGCTCCCGGGACTAGTAAAGAGACCCAGTACTTC
cdr3_aa: CASSWAPGTSKETQYF

j_call: TRBJ1-1
d_call: TRBD1
v_call: TRBV5-1
clone_size: once
cdr3_nt: TGCGCCAGCAGCAGCCGGGGACAGGGAAGGGGGAACACTGAAGCTTTCTTT
cdr3_aa: CASSSRGQGRGNTEAFF

j_call: TRBJ1-6
d_call: -
v_call: TRBV6-5
clone_size: -
cdr3_nt: TGTGCCAGCAGGGACAGTAGCTCCTATAATTCACCCCTCCACTTT
cdr3_aa: CASRDSSSYNSPLHF

j_call: TRBJ2-7
d_call: -
v_call: TRBV27
clone_size: -
cdr3_nt: TGTGCCAGTATTACCCCCGGGAGACCCTACGAGCAGTACTTC
cdr3_aa: CASITPGRPYEQYF

j_call: TRBJ2-1
d_call: -
v_call: TRBV29-1
clone_size: -
cdr3_nt: TGCAGCGTTTCCGGGGAAGCGACAAATGAGCAGTTCTTC
cdr3_aa: CSVSGEATNEQFF

j_call: TRBJ1-5
d_call: TRBD1
v_call: TRBV10-2
clone_size: -
cdr3_nt: TGCGCCAGCAGTGAGGGACAGGGCAATCAGCCCCAGCATTTT
cdr3_aa: CASSEGQGNQPQHF

j_call: TRBJ1-1
d_call: -
v_call: TRBV6-5
clone_size: -
cdr3_nt: TGTGCCAGCAGTTACTCCCGGGAGGTTGAAACTGAAGCTTTCTTT
cdr3_aa: CASSYSREVETEAFF

j_call: TRBJ2-1
d_call: -
v_call: TRBV19
clone_size: -
cdr3_nt: TGTGCCACTTCAAGGGGCCCCCTCGGTCATGGTGAGCAGTTCTTC
cdr3_aa: CATSRGPLGHGEQFF

j_call: TRBJ2-2
d_call: -
v_call: TRBV24-1
clone_size: -
cdr3_nt: TGTGCCACCATTCCCCCGGACAGACCCACCGGGGAGCTGTTTTTT
cdr3_aa: CATIPPDRPTGELFF

j_call: TRBJ2-3
d_call: -
v_call: TRBV24-1
clone_size: -
cdr3_nt: TGTGCCACCAGTGAGTCGGACATTAACACAGATACGCAGTATTTT
cdr3_aa: CATSESDINTDTQYF

j_call: TRBJ1-2
d_call: TRBD1
v_call: TRBV27
clone_size: -
cdr3_nt: TGTGCCAGCAGGGGACAGGGAAAAACCTATGGCTACACCTTC
cdr3_aa: CASRGQGKTYGYTF

j_call: TRBJ2-7
d_call: -
v_call: TRBV4-2
clone_size: -
cdr3_nt: TGTGCCAGCAGCCAAGGCGGGCTGGACCTCTACGAGCAGTACTTC
cdr3_aa: CASSQGGLDLYEQYF

j_call: TRBJ2-6
d_call: TRBD2
v_call: TRBV4-1
clone_size: -
cdr3_nt: TGCGCCAGCAGCCAAGACGCGGGAGGAACATCTGGGGCCAACGTCCTGACTTTC
cdr3_aa: CASSQDAGGTSGANVLTF

j_call: TRBJ1-3
d_call: -
v_call: TRBV1
clone_size: -
cdr3_nt: TGCTTTACGGGAAGAAACACCATATATTTT
cdr3_aa: CFTGRNTIYF

j_call: TRBJ2-3
d_call: TRBD2
v_call: TRBV6-5
clone_size: -
cdr3_nt: TGTGCCAGCAGACGACCGGGACTAGCGGAATATTTT
cdr3_aa: CASRRPGLAEYF

j_call: TRBJ1-2
d_call: -
v_call: TRBV7-9
clone_size: -
cdr3_nt: TGTGCCAGCAGCTCCCAGGGAATGGCTAACTATGGCTACACCTTC
cdr3_aa: CASSSQGMANYGYTF

j_call: TRBJ2-7
d_call: TRBD2
v_call: TRBV7-2
clone_size: -
cdr3_nt: TGTGCCAGCAGCTGGGGACTAGCGGGATCCTACGAGCAGTACTTC
cdr3_aa: CASSWGLAGSYEQYF

j_call: TRBJ2-1
d_call: TRBD2
v_call: TRBV18
clone_size: -
cdr3_nt: TGTGCCAGCTCACGCGGGGCGGGAGACTACAATGAGCAGTTCTTC
cdr3_aa: CASSRGAGDYNEQFF

j_call: TRBJ1-1
d_call: -
v_call: TRBV7-9
clone_size: -
cdr3_nt: TGTGCCAGCAGCCGGGACATTAGGGGAGCTTTCTTT
cdr3_aa: CASSRDIRGAFF

j_call: TRBJ2-6
d_call: TRBD2
v_call: TRBV4-3
clone_size: -
cdr3_nt: TGCGCCAGCAGCCAAGACCTACCGGGACTAGCGGGAGCGGGGGCCAACGTCCTGACTTTC
cdr3_aa: CASSQDLPGLAGAGANVLTF

j_call: TRBJ2-1
d_call: TRBD1
v_call: TRBV27
clone_size: once
cdr3_nt: TGTGCCAGCAGTTCTAACACAGGGGTTGAGCAGTTCTTC
cdr3_aa: CASSSNTGVEQFF

j_call: TRBJ1-2
d_call: -
v_call: TRBV5-1
clone_size: few
cdr3_nt: TGCGCCAGCAGCCCGCAGGCAGGTGACGGCTACACCTTC
cdr3_aa: CASSPQAGDGYTF

j_call: TRBJ1-4
d_call: -
v_call: TRBV28
clone_size: -
cdr3_nt: TGTGCCAGCAGTCACCTGGGGACGGGGGGCGGAAAACTGTTTTTT
cdr3_aa: CASSHLGTGGGKLFF

j_call: TRBJ2-2
d_call: -
v_call: TRBV28
clone_size: -
cdr3_nt: TGTGCCAGCAGTTTCGGGGGGAACACCGGGGAGCTGTTTTTT
cdr3_aa: CASSFGGNTGELFF

j_call: TRBJ1-3
d_call: -
v_call: TRBV12-3/TRBV12-4
clone_size: -
cdr3_nt: TGTGCCAGCAGTGCACTAAACACCATATATTTT
cdr3_aa: CASSALNTIYF

j_call: TRBJ2-7
d_call: -
v_call: TRBV6-5
clone_size: -
cdr3_nt: TGTGCCAGCACCAGTCTCAACGAGCAGTACTTC
cdr3_aa: CASTSLNEQYF

j_call: TRBJ1-2
d_call: TRBD1
v_call: TRBV19
clone_size: -
cdr3_nt: TGTGCCAGTAGTCCGACGGACAGGGGAAACTATGGCTACACCTTC
cdr3_aa: CASSPTDRGNYGYTF

j_call: TRBJ2-3
d_call: TRBD2
v_call: TRBV9
clone_size: -
cdr3_nt: TGTGCCAGCAGCTTGGGACTAGCGGGAGGCGCCACAGATACGCAGTATTTT
cdr3_aa: CASSLGLAGGATDTQYF

j_call: TRBJ2-7
d_call: -
v_call: TRBV7-8
clone_size: -
cdr3_nt: TGTGCCAGCGGCAGAATCGAACAGCCGAAACCCTACGAGCAGTACTTC
cdr3_aa: CASGRIEQPKPYEQYF

j_call: TRBJ2-3
d_call: TRBD2
v_call: TRBV2
clone_size: once
cdr3_nt: TGTGCCAGCAGTGATCGGAGCGGGAGTACCACAGATACGCAGTATTTT
cdr3_aa: CASSDRSGSTTDTQYF

j_call: TRBJ2-1
d_call: -
v_call: TRBV18
clone_size: few
cdr3_nt: TGTGCCAGCTCACTGGGAAGCGGTCACAATGAGCAGTTCTTC
cdr3_aa: CASSLGSGHNEQFF

j_call: TRBJ2-2
d_call: -
v_call: TRBV9
clone_size: -
cdr3_nt: TGTGCCAGCAGCGCCACAGCGGCCACCGGGGAGCTGTTTTTT
cdr3_aa: CASSATAATGELFF

j_call: TRBJ2-3
d_call: -
v_call: TRBV11-3
clone_size: -
cdr3_nt: TGTGCCAGCTGCCGTACGGCGGTCGCGACAGATACGCAGTATTTT
cdr3_aa: CASCRTAVATDTQYF

j_call: TRBJ2-1
d_call: TRBD2
v_call: TRBV30
clone_size: -
cdr3_nt: TGTGCCTGGAGTGTAGCGGGAGGGCCAAATGAGCAGTTCTTC
cdr3_aa: CAWSVAGGPNEQFF

j_call: TRBJ1-3
d_call: -
v_call: TRBV19
clone_size: -
cdr3_nt: TGTGCCAGTAGTATATCAGCAGGGCCTGGAAACACCATATATTTT
cdr3_aa: CASSISAGPGNTIYF

j_call: TRBJ2-3
d_call: TRBD2
v_call: TRBV18
clone_size: -
cdr3_nt: TGTGCCACCTACCCGGGAGGTAGAGCCACGGATACGCAGTATTTT
cdr3_aa: CATYPGGRATDTQYF

j_call: TRBJ1-2
d_call: TRBD1
v_call: TRBV7-2
clone_size: -
cdr3_nt: TGTGCCAGCAGCTACGACGGGACAGTGAATTATGGCTACACCTTC
cdr3_aa: CASSYDGTVNYGYTF

j_call: TRBJ1-1
d_call: -
v_call: TRBV9
clone_size: -
cdr3_nt: TGTGCCAGCAGCGTAACTGGAGGGACTGAAGCTTTCTTT
cdr3_aa: CASSVTGGTEAFF

j_call: TRBJ1-1
d_call: TRBD1
v_call: TRBV5-1
clone_size: -
cdr3_nt: TGCGCCAGCAGCCCTTGGACAGGGTTTTCCACTGAAGCTTTCTTT
cdr3_aa: CASSPWTGFSTEAFF

j_call: TRBJ2-2
d_call: -
v_call: TRBV19
clone_size: -
cdr3_nt: TGTGCCAGTAGTATATCCGGGGTCACCGGGGAGCTGTTTTTT
cdr3_aa: CASSISGVTGELFF

j_call: TRBJ1-6
d_call: -
v_call: TRBV12-3/TRBV12-4
clone_size: few
cdr3_nt: TGTGCCAGCACCCTCTATAATTCACCCCTCCACTTT
cdr3_aa: CASTLYNSPLHF

j_call: TRBJ1-1
d_call: -
v_call: TRBV9
clone_size: -
cdr3_nt: TGTGCCAGCAGCTCCGCTCTCGACGGGGGATCTGAAGCTTTCTTT
cdr3_aa: CASSSALDGGSEAFF

j_call: TRBJ2-7
d_call: TRBD1
v_call: TRBV4-1
clone_size: -
cdr3_nt: TGCGCCAGCAGCCAAGAACGCCAGGGGGCCTACGAGCAGTACTTC
cdr3_aa: CASSQERQGAYEQYF